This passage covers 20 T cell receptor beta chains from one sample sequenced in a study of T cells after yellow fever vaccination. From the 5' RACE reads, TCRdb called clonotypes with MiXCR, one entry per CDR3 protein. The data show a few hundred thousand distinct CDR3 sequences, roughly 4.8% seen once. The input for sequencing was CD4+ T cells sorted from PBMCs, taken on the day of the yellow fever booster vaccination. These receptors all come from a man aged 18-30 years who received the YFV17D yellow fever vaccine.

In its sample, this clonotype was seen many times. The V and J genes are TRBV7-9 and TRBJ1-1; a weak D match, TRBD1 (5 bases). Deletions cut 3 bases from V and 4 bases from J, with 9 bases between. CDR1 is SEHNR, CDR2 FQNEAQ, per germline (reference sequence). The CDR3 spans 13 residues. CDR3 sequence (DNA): TGTGCCAGCAGCTTGCAGGGAGGCACTGAAGCTTTCTTT. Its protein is CASSLQGGTEAFF.

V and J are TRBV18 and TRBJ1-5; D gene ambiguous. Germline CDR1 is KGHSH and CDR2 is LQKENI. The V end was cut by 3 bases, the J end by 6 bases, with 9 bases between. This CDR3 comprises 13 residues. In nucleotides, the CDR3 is TGTGCCAGCTCACCTTCCTCTGCTCAGCCCCAGCATTTT. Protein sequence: CASSPSSAQPQHF.

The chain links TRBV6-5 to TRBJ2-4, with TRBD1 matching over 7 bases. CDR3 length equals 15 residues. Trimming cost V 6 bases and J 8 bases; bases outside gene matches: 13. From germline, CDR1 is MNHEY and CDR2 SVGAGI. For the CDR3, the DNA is TGTGCCAGCAGCCTAGGACAGGCTACTAGACACATTCAGTACTTC. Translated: CASSLGQATRHIQYF.

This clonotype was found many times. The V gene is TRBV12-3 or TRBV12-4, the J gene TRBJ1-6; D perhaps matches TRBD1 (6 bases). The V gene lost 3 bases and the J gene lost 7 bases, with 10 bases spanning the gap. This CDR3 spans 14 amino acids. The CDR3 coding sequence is TGTGCCAGCAGTTTTCAGGGGCCCAATTCACCCCTCCACTTT. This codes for CASSFQGPNSPLHF.

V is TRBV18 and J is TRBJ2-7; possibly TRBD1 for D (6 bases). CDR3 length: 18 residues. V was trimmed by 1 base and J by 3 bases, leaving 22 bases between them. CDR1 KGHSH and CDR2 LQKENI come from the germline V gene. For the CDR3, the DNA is TGTGCCAGCTCACCACGCCCTGGCCTTACAGGGTCCGACTACGAGCAGTACTTC. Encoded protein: CASSPRPGLTGSDYEQYF.

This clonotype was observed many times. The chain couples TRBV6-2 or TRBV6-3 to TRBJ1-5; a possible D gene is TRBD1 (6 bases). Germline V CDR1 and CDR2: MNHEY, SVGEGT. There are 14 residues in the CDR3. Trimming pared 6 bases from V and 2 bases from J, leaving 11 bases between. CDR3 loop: CASRPGDGNQPQHF. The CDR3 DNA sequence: TGTGCCAGCAGACCAGGGGATGGCAATCAGCCCCAGCATTTT.

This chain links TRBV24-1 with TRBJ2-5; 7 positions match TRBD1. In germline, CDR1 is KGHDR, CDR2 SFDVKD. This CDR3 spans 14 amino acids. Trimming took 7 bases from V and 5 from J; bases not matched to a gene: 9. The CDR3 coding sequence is TGTGCCACCAGAGGGACAGCCAAAGGGGAGACCCAGTACTTC. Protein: CATRGTAKGETQYF.

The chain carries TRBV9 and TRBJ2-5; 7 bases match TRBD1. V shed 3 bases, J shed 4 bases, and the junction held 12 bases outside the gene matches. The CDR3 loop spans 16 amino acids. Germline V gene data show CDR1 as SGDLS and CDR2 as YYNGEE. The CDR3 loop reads CASSASPLDRVETQYF. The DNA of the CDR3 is TGTGCCAGCAGCGCCAGCCCCCTTGACAGGGTAGAGACCCAGTACTTC.

The CDR3 DNA sequence: TGCGCCAGCAGCAGGGTCCCTGTTCGACAGGGATCCTATGGCTACACCTTC. Protein: CASSRVPVRQGSYGYTF. The V call is TRBV5-1, the J call TRBJ1-2; 7 bases are shared with TRBD1. V dropped 4 bases and J dropped 4; count of bases not matched to a gene: 16. The CDR3 runs 17 residues. The germline V gene encodes CDR1 SGHRS and CDR2 YFSETQ.

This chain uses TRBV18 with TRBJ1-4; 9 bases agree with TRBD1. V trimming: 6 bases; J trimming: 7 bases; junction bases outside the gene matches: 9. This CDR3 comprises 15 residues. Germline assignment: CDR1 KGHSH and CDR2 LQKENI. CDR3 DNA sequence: TGTGCCAGCTCGCCTCAACAGGGGGCGGTTGAAAAACTGTTTTTT. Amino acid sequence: CASSPQQGAVEKLFF.

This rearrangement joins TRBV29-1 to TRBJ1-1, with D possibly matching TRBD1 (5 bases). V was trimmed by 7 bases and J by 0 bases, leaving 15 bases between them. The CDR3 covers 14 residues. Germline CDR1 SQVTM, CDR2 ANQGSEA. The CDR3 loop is CSARAQVMNTEAFF. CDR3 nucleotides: TGCAGCGCCCGAGCACAGGTGATGAACACTGAAGCTTTCTTT.

The CDR3 sequence: CASSHSANTGELFF. The CDR3 coding sequence is TGCGCCAGCAGCCACAGCGCGAACACCGGGGAGCTGTTTTTT. V usage is TRBV4-3 and J usage is TRBJ2-2; no clear D. V was trimmed by 3 bases and J by 0 bases, leaving 5 bases between them. The CDR3 consists of 14 residues. Germline loops: CDR1 LGHNA, CDR2 YSLEER.

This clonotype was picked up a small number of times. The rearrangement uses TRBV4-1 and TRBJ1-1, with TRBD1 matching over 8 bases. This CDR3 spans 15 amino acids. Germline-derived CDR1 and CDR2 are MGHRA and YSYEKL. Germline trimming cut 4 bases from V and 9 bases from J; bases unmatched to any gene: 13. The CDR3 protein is CASSRAGTGLKKAFF. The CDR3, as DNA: TGCGCCAGCAGCCGAGCCGGGACAGGACTTAAAAAAGCTTTCTTT.

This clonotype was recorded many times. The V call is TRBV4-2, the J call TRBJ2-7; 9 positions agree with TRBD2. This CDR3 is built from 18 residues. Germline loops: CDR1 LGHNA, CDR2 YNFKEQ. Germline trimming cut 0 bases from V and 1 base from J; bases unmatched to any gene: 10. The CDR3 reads CASSQDLASGEGSYEQYV. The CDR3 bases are TGTGCCAGCAGCCAAGATCTAGCTAGCGGGGAAGGGTCCTACGAGCAGTACGTC.

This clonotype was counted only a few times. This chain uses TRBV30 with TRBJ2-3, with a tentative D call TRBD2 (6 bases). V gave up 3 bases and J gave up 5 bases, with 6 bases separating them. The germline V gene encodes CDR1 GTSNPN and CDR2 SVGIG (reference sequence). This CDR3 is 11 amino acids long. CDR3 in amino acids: CAWRGGDTQYF. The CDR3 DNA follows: TGTGCCTGGAGGGGAGGAGATACGCAGTATTTT.

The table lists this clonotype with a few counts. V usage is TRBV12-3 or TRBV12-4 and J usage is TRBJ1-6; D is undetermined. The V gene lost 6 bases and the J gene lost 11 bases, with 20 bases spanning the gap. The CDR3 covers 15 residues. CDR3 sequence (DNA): TGTGCCAGCAGGTGGGGTCAGGACGTTTGGGCACCCCTCCACTTT. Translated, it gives CASRWGQDVWAPLHF.

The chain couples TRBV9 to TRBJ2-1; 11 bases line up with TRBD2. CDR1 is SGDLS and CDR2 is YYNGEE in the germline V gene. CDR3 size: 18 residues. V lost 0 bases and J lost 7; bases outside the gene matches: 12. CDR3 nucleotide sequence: TGTGCCAGCAGCGTAGCGGGAGTAGCGGGGGGGCCGGGAAATGAGCAGTTCTTC. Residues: CASSVAGVAGGPGNEQFF.

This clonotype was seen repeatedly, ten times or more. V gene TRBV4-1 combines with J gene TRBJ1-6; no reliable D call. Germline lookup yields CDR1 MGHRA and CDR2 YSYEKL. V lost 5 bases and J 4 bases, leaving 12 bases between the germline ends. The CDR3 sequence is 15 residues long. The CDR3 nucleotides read TGCGCCAGCAGCTCCCTAGGCCCTTATAATTCACCCCTCCACTTT. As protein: CASSSLGPYNSPLHF.

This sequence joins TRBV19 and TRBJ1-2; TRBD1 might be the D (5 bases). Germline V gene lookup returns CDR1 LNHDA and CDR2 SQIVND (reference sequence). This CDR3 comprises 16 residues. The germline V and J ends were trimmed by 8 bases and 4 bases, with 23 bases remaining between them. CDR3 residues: CASGMGRTETLYGYTF. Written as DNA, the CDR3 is TGTGCCAGTGGGATGGGACGCACTGAAACCCTCTATGGCTACACCTTC.

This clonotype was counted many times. The CDR3 spells CASSPMRGDAGNSPLHF. Here the CDR3 DNA reads TGTGCCAGCTCACCAATGCGGGGGGACGCTGGTAATTCACCCCTCCACTTT. The chain is built from TRBV18 and TRBJ1-6; D is perhaps TRBD1 (5 bases). The germline V and J ends were trimmed by 2 bases and 6 bases, with 17 bases remaining between them. The CDR3 has 17 residues. Germline-derived CDR1 and CDR2 are KGHSH and LQKENI.